Listed below are T cell receptor beta chains from one sample, sequenced in a study of blood T cell repertoires in COVID-19. Assay: immunoSEQ multiplex PCR; the TCRdb copy retains only in-frame clones and omits some. The sample contains 250,000 to 350,000 clones, around 87% of which appear only once. Source material: peripheral blood. Receptor source: a woman aged 45-59 years who had recovered from COVID-19. Each CDR3 is given with its conserved first and last residue. A D gene is named only where the DNA matches it firmly. Not all rows give a size; the values are once, few, many and, for expanded clones, a class.

abundance	d_gene	j_gene	v_gene	CDR3nt	CDR3aa
.	.	TRBJ2-3	TRBV7-2	TGTGCAACTTCTAGTCTGAGGGGCACAGATACGCAGTATTTT	CATSSLRGTDTQYF
.	.	TRBJ2-5	TRBV2	TGTGCCAGCTCCGAACGGGGGGAGACCCAGTACTTC	CASSERGETQYF
.	TRBD2	TRBJ2-1	TRBV7-2	TGTGCCAGCACCTCATCGGGACTAGCGGACAATGAGCAGTTCTTC	CASTSSGLADNEQFF
.	.	TRBJ1-4	TRBV5-1	TGCGCCAGCAGACGACAGCCTAATGAAAAACTGTTTTTT	CASRRQPNEKLFF
.	.	TRBJ1-1	TRBV19	TGTGCCAGTAGTGCCAGGGTCACTGAAGCTTTCTTT	CASSARVTEAFF
.	TRBD2	TRBJ2-3	TRBV30	TGTGCCTGGAGTGTGGGGACTAGCGGTGGGGCCCAAGATACGCAGTATTTT	CAWSVGTSGGAQDTQYF
.	TRBD2	TRBJ2-3	TRBV9	TGTGCCAGCAGCGTAGGGTTAGCGGGAGTAGATACGCAGTATTTT	CASSVGLAGVDTQYF
.	.	TRBJ1-2	TRBV5-4	TGTGCCAGCAGCTCGCTCCAACAGGGTGTGAGTGGCTACACCTTC	CASSSLQQGVSGYTF
.	TRBD1	TRBJ2-5	TRBV9	TGTGCCAGCAGCGCCGGCATGGGACAGATCGAGACCCAGTACTTC	CASSAGMGQIETQYF
once	.	TRBJ1-6	TRBV9	TGTGCCAGCAGCGCCAACACCGGGACACGCCGTTCACCCCTCCACTTT	CASSANTGTRRSPLHF
.	TRBD1	TRBJ2-2	TRBV9	TGTGCCAGCAGTTCGCAGGGGGCCGGGGAGCTGTTTTTT	CASSSQGAGELFF
.	.	TRBJ1-4	TRBV3-1/TRBV3-2	TGTGCCAGCAGCCAAGAAGGTGTGTCAGGAGAAAAACTGTTTTTT	CASSQEGVSGEKLFF
.	.	TRBJ2-1	TRBV19	TGTGCCAGTAACGACTACTACAATGAGCAGTTCTTC	CASNDYYNEQFF
.	TRBD2	TRBJ2-5	TRBV19	TGTGCCAGTAGTCCGCTAGCGGGAGACGGGGGAGAGACCCAGTACTTC	CASSPLAGDGGETQYF
.	TRBD2	TRBJ2-7	TRBV28	TGTGCCAGCAGGGACTCTAGCGGGAGTCTACTCGAGCAGTACTTC	CASRDSSGSLLEQYF
.	TRBD1	TRBJ1-2	TRBV4-1	TGCGCCAGCAGCCTAAGCCTGACAGGGGCATATGGCTACACCTTC	CASSLSLTGAYGYTF
.	.	TRBJ1-4	TRBV19	TGTGCCAGTAGTCAAATACAGGGCGGTATCGAAAAACTGTTTTTT	CASSQIQGGIEKLFF
.	.	TRBJ2-3	TRBV4-3	TGCGCCAGCAGCCAAGATGGGGCCCAAGATACGCAGTATTTT	CASSQDGAQDTQYF
.	TRBD1	TRBJ1-1	TRBV4-1	TGCGCCAGCAGTCCGGACAGGGCTAACACTGAAGCTTTCTTT	CASSPDRANTEAFF
.	TRBD1	TRBJ1-2	TRBV5-6	TGTGCCAGCAGCCTAGGGACAGGGGTATTTGGCACCTTC	CASSLGTGVFGTF